The text below deals with one T cell receptor (beta chain). Its target is not known. These data are taken from a study of cytomegalovirus exposure and HLA in healthy donors. Germline lookup yields CDR1 MDHEN and CDR2 SYDVKM. With 5 bases removed from V and 14 bases from J, the gap between germline ends came to 16 bases. This CDR3 is 12 amino acids long. Broader study findings: Under in vitro conditions, a few CMV-associated chains were confirmed as specific for CMV antigens.

PCR was performed using 60 Vbeta and 13 Jbeta primers. Measured with immunoSEQ multiplex PCR; TCRdb has only the in-frame clones, and not every one. The repertoire holds 85,000 to 100,000 clones, with approximately 57% as singletons. This rearrangement joins TRBV28 to TRBJ2-1, with a possible D match to TRBD2 (6 bases). The clonotype comes from a woman aged 30 to 39 in good health and CMV-seronegative. Material: PBMCs. The DNA for the CDR3 is TGTGCCAGCAGTCTTACTAGCCCGCGAAAGTTCTTC. Translating gives CASSLTSPRKFF.